This is a list of T cell receptor beta chains from one sample in a study of neurological immune-mediated disorders. TCRdb re-called the 5' RACE reads through MiXCR, storing one row per CDR3 protein. The sample yields 95,000 to 150,000 distinct CDR3 sequences, approximately 3.2% seen once. Sequencing input: PBMCs. Every receptor here comes from a woman aged 30 to 39 with multiple sclerosis. The CDR3 runs from the conserved cysteine through the conserved F or W.

v_gene: TRBV7-2
j_gene: TRBJ2-1
CDR3aa: CASVELDIGMGHEQFF

v_gene: TRBV29-1
j_gene: TRBJ1-1
CDR3aa: CSVRQGIDPEAFF

v_gene: TRBV6-5
j_gene: TRBJ2-1
CDR3aa: CASSYSKNGGQFF

v_gene: TRBV12-3/TRBV12-4
j_gene: TRBJ2-7
CDR3aa: CASSLPQGQNEQYF

v_gene: TRBV25-1
j_gene: TRBJ2-2
CDR3aa: CASTTGLTGELFF

v_gene: TRBV11-2
j_gene: TRBJ2-6
CDR3aa: CASSSKGSGANVLTF

v_gene: TRBV20-1
j_gene: TRBJ1-2
CDR3aa: CSAIEGGTNPNYGYTF

v_gene: TRBV5-1
j_gene: TRBJ1-4
CDR3aa: CASSSGTGRAEKLFF

v_gene: TRBV2
j_gene: TRBJ2-5
CDR3aa: CASARRETQYF

v_gene: TRBV29-1
j_gene: TRBJ1-1
CDR3aa: CSSSHREKTEAFF

v_gene: TRBV5-1
j_gene: TRBJ2-1
CDR3aa: CASSPGLEATYNEQFF

v_gene: TRBV20-1
j_gene: TRBJ1-1
CDR3aa: CSASRGGRGAFF

v_gene: TRBV5-1
j_gene: TRBJ2-1
CDR3aa: CASSWTGNYNEQFF

v_gene: TRBV11-2
j_gene: TRBJ2-7
CDR3aa: CASSLALVGDRGYEQYF

v_gene: TRBV7-8
j_gene: TRBJ2-7
CDR3aa: CASSLGLAVSSYEQYF

v_gene: TRBV5-1
j_gene: TRBJ2-3
CDR3aa: CASSLDSGIIRSDTQYF

v_gene: TRBV29-1
j_gene: TRBJ1-2
CDR3aa: CSVVQDYGYTF

v_gene: TRBV20-1
j_gene: TRBJ1-5
CDR3aa: CSAHPGQSNQPQHF

v_gene: TRBV7-2
j_gene: TRBJ2-6
CDR3aa: CASTVGTTGANVLTF

v_gene: TRBV20-1
j_gene: TRBJ2-4
CDR3aa: CSATHVKDKNIQYF

v_gene: TRBV5-1
j_gene: TRBJ1-2
CDR3aa: CASSLTGANYGYTF

v_gene: TRBV19
j_gene: TRBJ1-2
CDR3aa: CASSIPGRDGYTF

v_gene: TRBV12-3/TRBV12-4
j_gene: TRBJ1-1
CDR3aa: CASSFEAAVGEAFF

v_gene: TRBV10-3
j_gene: TRBJ1-1
CDR3aa: CATLGTGVTEAFF

v_gene: TRBV20-1
j_gene: TRBJ1-1
CDR3aa: CSVNGVGNTEAFF

v_gene: TRBV7-9
j_gene: TRBJ1-1
CDR3aa: CASIGRDRSHTEAFF

v_gene: TRBV18
j_gene: TRBJ2-1
CDR3aa: CASSPDGTPNNEQFF

v_gene: TRBV7-9
j_gene: TRBJ2-5
CDR3aa: CASSRAGGLSQETQYF

v_gene: TRBV10-3
j_gene: TRBJ1-2
CDR3aa: CAISSDDDYGYTF

v_gene: TRBV6-2/TRBV6-3
j_gene: TRBJ2-7
CDR3aa: CASSYGGSLYEQYF

v_gene: TRBV12-5
j_gene: TRBJ2-2
CDR3aa: CASDGRGTGELFF

v_gene: TRBV7-2
j_gene: TRBJ2-1
CDR3aa: CASSLDQQGNEQFF

v_gene: TRBV6-1
j_gene: TRBJ2-2
CDR3aa: CASSTLRTSGSGELFF

v_gene: TRBV27
j_gene: TRBJ2-7
CDR3aa: CASSDGDKSYEQYF

v_gene: TRBV5-1
j_gene: TRBJ2-7
CDR3aa: CASSWNRDRGYEQYF

v_gene: TRBV7-2
j_gene: TRBJ1-5
CDR3aa: CASSLGPTPDRSQPQHF

v_gene: TRBV4-3
j_gene: TRBJ2-7
CDR3aa: CASSQVRDNFYEQYF

v_gene: TRBV7-9
j_gene: TRBJ1-5
CDR3aa: CASSLSGGQPQHF

v_gene: TRBV7-9
j_gene: TRBJ1-1
CDR3aa: CASSHFNTEAFF

v_gene: TRBV7-2
j_gene: TRBJ2-4
CDR3aa: CASSLEGARAKNIQYF

v_gene: TRBV20-1
j_gene: TRBJ2-7
CDR3aa: CSAPGLAGVNEQYF

v_gene: TRBV7-2
j_gene: TRBJ2-1
CDR3aa: CASRDDFYNEQFF

v_gene: TRBV24-1
j_gene: TRBJ2-1
CDR3aa: CATSDPGTGGNYNEQFF

v_gene: TRBV6-5
j_gene: TRBJ1-1
CDR3aa: CATARVLNTEAFF